This is a list of T cell receptor beta chains from one sample in a study of cytomegalovirus exposure and HLA in healthy donors. Measured with immunoSEQ multiplex PCR; TCRdb has only the in-frame clones, and not every one. The data hold roughly 190,000 clones, with more than 9.5% observed a single time. The material sequenced was PBMCs. All receptors come from a man aged 45-65 years in good health and CMV-seropositive. Both conserved end residues are part of each CDR3. The order of the fields is J gene, D gene, V gene, clone size, CDR3 protein, CDR3 DNA. A D gene is named only where the DNA matches it firmly. Part of the rows lack a size; the others show once, few, many or a class for expanded clones.

j_call: TRBJ2-5
d_call: TRBD1
v_call: TRBV10-3
clone_size: NA
cdr3_aa: CAISGQGQGTQYF
cdr3_nt: TGTGCCATCAGTGGACAGGGCCAGGGGACCCAGTACTTC

j_call: TRBJ1-1
d_call: TRBD1
v_call: TRBV5-6
clone_size: few
cdr3_aa: CASSKTGVLGAFF
cdr3_nt: TGTGCCAGCAGCAAAACAGGGGTGTTGGGGGCTTTCTTT

j_call: TRBJ2-5
d_call: TRBD1
v_call: TRBV5-6
clone_size: NA
cdr3_aa: CASSTDLRGQETQYF
cdr3_nt: TGTGCCAGCAGCACAGACCTCAGGGGGCAAGAGACCCAGTACTTC

j_call: TRBJ1-1
d_call: NA
v_call: TRBV28
clone_size: NA
cdr3_aa: CASSLQGLNTEAFF
cdr3_nt: TGTGCCAGCAGTTTGCAGGGGTTGAACACTGAAGCTTTCTTT

j_call: TRBJ2-5
d_call: TRBD1
v_call: TRBV5-1
clone_size: NA
cdr3_aa: CASSLAGNRGETQYF
cdr3_nt: TGCGCCAGCAGCTTGGCGGGCAACAGGGGAGAGACCCAGTACTTC

j_call: TRBJ2-1
d_call: NA
v_call: TRBV6-1
clone_size: few
cdr3_aa: CASRRRGGVEQFF
cdr3_nt: TGTGCCAGCAGGCGCAGGGGTGGGGTTGAGCAGTTCTTC

j_call: TRBJ2-7
d_call: NA
v_call: TRBV27
clone_size: few
cdr3_aa: CASRDRNYEQYF
cdr3_nt: TGTGCCAGCCGAGACAGAAACTACGAGCAGTACTTC

j_call: TRBJ2-3
d_call: NA
v_call: TRBV6-1
clone_size: NA
cdr3_aa: CASSEASQGKTDTQYF
cdr3_nt: TGTGCCAGCAGTGAAGCCTCCCAGGGGAAGACAGATACGCAGTATTTT

j_call: TRBJ1-6
d_call: TRBD1
v_call: TRBV9
clone_size: NA
cdr3_aa: CASSVETGWNSPLHF
cdr3_nt: TGTGCCAGCAGCGTAGAGACAGGGTGGAATTCACCCCTCCACTTT

j_call: TRBJ1-2
d_call: NA
v_call: TRBV6-5
clone_size: NA
cdr3_aa: CASRGGATYGYTF
cdr3_nt: TGTGCCAGCAGGGGAGGGGCCACGTACGGCTACACCTTC

j_call: TRBJ2-3
d_call: NA
v_call: TRBV7-6
clone_size: few
cdr3_aa: CASSLKPRVGTDTQYF
cdr3_nt: TGTGCCAGCAGCTTAAAGCCCCGGGTTGGCACAGATACGCAGTATTTT

j_call: TRBJ2-1
d_call: TRBD1
v_call: TRBV5-1
clone_size: NA
cdr3_aa: CASSLGQGGLNEQFF
cdr3_nt: TGCGCCAGCAGCCTAGGACAGGGTGGGTTGAATGAGCAGTTCTTC

j_call: TRBJ2-5
d_call: NA
v_call: TRBV5-4
clone_size: few
cdr3_aa: CASSRGKTETQYF
cdr3_nt: TGTGCCAGCAGCCGCGGAAAGACAGAGACCCAGTACTTC

j_call: TRBJ2-2
d_call: TRBD1
v_call: TRBV5-8
clone_size: NA
cdr3_aa: CASSLRGGTGSGELFF
cdr3_nt: TGTGCCAGCAGCTTGCGTGGTGGGACAGGGTCCGGGGAGCTGTTTTTT

j_call: TRBJ1-2
d_call: TRBD1
v_call: TRBV27
clone_size: NA
cdr3_aa: CASRPPDRGYGYTF
cdr3_nt: TGTGCCAGCAGGCCACCGGACAGGGGGTATGGCTACACCTTC

j_call: TRBJ2-3
d_call: NA
v_call: TRBV30
clone_size: few
cdr3_aa: CAWSGGHRSTDTQYF
cdr3_nt: TGTGCCTGGAGTGGTGGGCACCGTAGCACAGATACGCAGTATTTT

j_call: TRBJ1-1
d_call: NA
v_call: TRBV28
clone_size: few
cdr3_aa: CASSFQGLGAFF
cdr3_nt: TGTGCCAGCAGTTTCCAGGGCTTGGGAGCTTTCTTT

j_call: TRBJ1-6
d_call: NA
v_call: TRBV7-9
clone_size: few
cdr3_aa: CASRRGESPLHF
cdr3_nt: TGTGCCAGCAGGCGGGGAGAATCACCCCTCCACTTT

j_call: TRBJ1-4
d_call: TRBD1
v_call: TRBV7-9
clone_size: NA
cdr3_aa: CASSAGTGNYEKLFF
cdr3_nt: TGTGCCAGCAGCGCCGGGACAGGAAATTATGAAAAACTGTTTTTT

j_call: TRBJ2-5
d_call: NA
v_call: TRBV9
clone_size: NA
cdr3_aa: CASSVGGSQETQYF
cdr3_nt: TGTGCCAGCAGCGTAGGCGGGTCTCAAGAGACCCAGTACTTC

j_call: TRBJ2-5
d_call: TRBD2
v_call: TRBV5-1
clone_size: few
cdr3_aa: CASSSQSGGGETQYF
cdr3_nt: TGCGCCAGCAGCTCCCAAAGCGGGGGCGGCGAGACCCAGTACTTC

j_call: TRBJ1-1
d_call: NA
v_call: TRBV7-2
clone_size: NA
cdr3_aa: CASSPGGANTEAFF
cdr3_nt: TGTGCCAGCAGCCCCGGGGGGGCGAACACTGAAGCTTTCTTT

j_call: TRBJ2-3
d_call: NA
v_call: TRBV15
clone_size: few
cdr3_aa: CATTLDTFYTDTQYF
cdr3_nt: TGTGCCACCACCCTCGACACTTTCTACACAGATACGCAGTATTTT

j_call: TRBJ2-6
d_call: TRBD1
v_call: TRBV5-1
clone_size: few
cdr3_aa: CASSFIPGQGSSGANVLTF
cdr3_nt: TGCGCCAGCAGCTTCATACCGGGACAGGGGAGCTCTGGGGCCAACGTCCTGACTTTC

j_call: TRBJ2-7
d_call: TRBD1
v_call: TRBV10-3
clone_size: NA
cdr3_aa: CAIRTGQGAYEQYF
cdr3_nt: TGTGCCATCAGGACTGGACAGGGAGCCTACGAGCAGTACTTC

j_call: TRBJ2-3
d_call: NA
v_call: TRBV6-5
clone_size: few
cdr3_aa: CASSLLSSYTDTQYF
cdr3_nt: TGTGCCAGCAGCCTCCTATCATCCTACACAGATACGCAGTATTTT

j_call: TRBJ2-4
d_call: NA
v_call: TRBV5-6
clone_size: NA
cdr3_aa: CASSLDTGNIQYF
cdr3_nt: TGTGCCAGCAGCTTGGATACGGGAAACATTCAGTACTTC

j_call: TRBJ2-5
d_call: TRBD2
v_call: TRBV5-5
clone_size: NA
cdr3_aa: CASSGGLAIQETQYF
cdr3_nt: TGTGCCAGCAGCGGGGGACTAGCGATCCAAGAGACCCAGTACTTC

j_call: TRBJ2-1
d_call: TRBD2
v_call: TRBV4-3
clone_size: NA
cdr3_aa: CASSQVGTSGGNEQFF
cdr3_nt: TGCGCCAGCAGCCAAGTTGGGACTAGCGGGGGAAATGAGCAGTTCTTC

j_call: TRBJ1-2
d_call: NA
v_call: TRBV5-1
clone_size: few
cdr3_aa: CASLPAHRTNYGYTF
cdr3_nt: TGCGCCAGCCTACCGGCCCACAGGACTAACTATGGCTACACCTTC

j_call: TRBJ1-1
d_call: NA
v_call: TRBV6-5
clone_size: NA
cdr3_aa: CASSYRDTEAFF
cdr3_nt: TGTGCCAGCAGTTACAGAGACACTGAAGCTTTCTTT

j_call: TRBJ1-4
d_call: TRBD1
v_call: TRBV2
clone_size: NA
cdr3_aa: CASGGTVNEKLFF
cdr3_nt: TGTGCCAGCGGGGGGACAGTTAATGAAAAACTGTTTTTT

j_call: TRBJ2-7
d_call: TRBD1
v_call: TRBV7-9
clone_size: few
cdr3_aa: CASSRVDRDSYEQYF
cdr3_nt: TGTGCCAGCAGCCGTGTCGACAGGGACTCCTACGAGCAGTACTTC